This T cell receptor beta chain emerged from a study of blood T cell repertoires in COVID-19. For the study at large: COVID-19 samples collected from the United States, Italy and Spain covered acute and convalescent phases. T cells, B-cell-depleted T cells, or PBMCs supplied cDNA or gDNA.

The length of the CDR3 is 16 residues. From germline, CDR1 is SGHNT and CDR2 YYREEE (reference sequence). Trimming cost V 4 bases and J 3 bases, with 17 bases left between them. The Seattle patients, enrolled during active infection, were followed longitudinally. The table came from immunoSEQ multiplex PCR; TCRdb's copy has only in-frame clones and leaves some out. This sample yields some 180,000 clones, of which around nine tenths are seen a single time; roughly a sixth belongs to the top ten. This TCR came from a man over 45 with COVID-19, enrolled during active disease. Sequencing was done on a sample of peripheral blood. The rearrangement joins TRBV5-4 to TRBJ2-4; TRBD2 might be the D (5 bases). The CDR3, as DNA: TGTGCCAGCAGCCACTTGGACTCGAATTACAAAAACATTCAGTACTTC. Its translation: CASSHLDSNYKNIQYF.